The rows below give T cell receptor beta chains drawn from one sample of a study of T cell responses to AZD1222 COVID-19 vaccine. This table comes from immunoSEQ multiplex PCR, and its TCRdb copy is limited to in-frame clones, with some not included. The sample yields approximately 190,000 clones, approximately 92% seen once. The sequencing used peripheral blood, collected on day 0 of AZD1222 vaccination. The receptors stem from an adult in good health. Each CDR3 is given with its conserved first and last residue. The order of the fields is V gene, J gene, clone size, CDR3 protein. Clone size, where shown, is once, few, many, or a class for clones that have expanded.

v_gene: TRBV28; j_gene: TRBJ2-3; abundance: .; CDR3aa: CASNSPRGRGFSPDTQYF
v_gene: TRBV2; j_gene: TRBJ1-5; abundance: .; CDR3aa: CASDRDRGLQPQHF
v_gene: TRBV6-2/TRBV6-3; j_gene: TRBJ2-2; abundance: .; CDR3aa: CASSAVGHGELFF
v_gene: TRBV2; j_gene: TRBJ1-2; abundance: .; CDR3aa: CASMGGVYGYTF
v_gene: TRBV5-1; j_gene: TRBJ1-2; abundance: .; CDR3aa: CASSPQGLFYGYTF
v_gene: TRBV15; j_gene: TRBJ2-5; abundance: once; CDR3aa: CATSRGGETQYF
v_gene: TRBV5-1; j_gene: TRBJ1-5; abundance: .; CDR3aa: CASSLGQGDQPQHF
v_gene: TRBV4-1; j_gene: TRBJ1-5; abundance: .; CDR3aa: CASSQDEQVQNQPQHF
v_gene: TRBV30; j_gene: TRBJ2-1; abundance: .; CDR3aa: CAWTRGGLNEQFF
v_gene: TRBV4-1; j_gene: TRBJ1-5; abundance: .; CDR3aa: CASSQDQDRNQPQHF
v_gene: TRBV6-5; j_gene: TRBJ1-2; abundance: .; CDR3aa: CASSSPREGRSGYTF
v_gene: TRBV2; j_gene: TRBJ1-1; abundance: .; CDR3aa: CASSDLPLGGGTEAFF
v_gene: TRBV5-4; j_gene: TRBJ2-2; abundance: .; CDR3aa: CASSLGIRGGASGELFF
v_gene: TRBV4-1; j_gene: TRBJ1-1; abundance: .; CDR3aa: CASSPPSGGRYTEAFF
v_gene: TRBV20-1; j_gene: TRBJ1-3; abundance: .; CDR3aa: CSARGENTIYF
v_gene: TRBV30; j_gene: TRBJ2-5; abundance: .; CDR3aa: CAWQGGRETQYF
v_gene: TRBV10-3; j_gene: TRBJ1-3; abundance: .; CDR3aa: CAISVMTRDRAGNTIYF
v_gene: TRBV19; j_gene: TRBJ1-5; abundance: .; CDR3aa: CASTSTGGGHQPQHF
v_gene: TRBV5-1; j_gene: TRBJ2-5; abundance: .; CDR3aa: CASSLAPSGGAGGETQYF
v_gene: TRBV6-2/TRBV6-3; j_gene: TRBJ1-1; abundance: once; CDR3aa: CASSGDRASNTEAFF
v_gene: TRBV5-4; j_gene: TRBJ2-2; abundance: .; CDR3aa: CASSSPLAGGLGELFF